The rows below give T cell receptor beta chains drawn from one sample of a study of vaccination effects on CD4 cells after COVID-19. Some clones are missing from TCRdb's copy, which holds only in-frame ones; the method was immunoSEQ multiplex PCR. The data show tens of thousands of clones, roughly 80% seen once. No antigen is known for these receptors. The starting material was CD4+ T cells from PBMCs cultured with HCoV-OC43 spike peptides, obtained after COVID-19 vaccination. The source of these receptors is a human donor who received a COVID-19 vaccine. Both conserved end residues are part of each CDR3. A D gene is named only where the DNA matches it firmly. A row's size may be missing; if present it is once, few, many or a size class.

NA | NA | TRBJ1-2 | TRBV28 | TGTGCCAGCAGTCTAACTGGGGGAGGCTACACCTTC | CASSLTGGGYTF
NA | TRBD1 | TRBJ1-3 | TRBV28 | TGTGCCAGCAGTTTATGGGACAGGGCTGGAAACACCATATATTTT | CASSLWDRAGNTIYF
NA | NA | TRBJ2-5 | TRBV18 | TGTGCCAGCTCACACCAGGTGACGGGGTTCCGAGAGACCCAGTACTTC | CASSHQVTGFRETQYF
NA | NA | TRBJ1-5 | TRBV5-1 | TGCGCCAGCAGCTCGGGCATACGGCCGATTAGCAATCAGCCCCAGCATTTT | CASSSGIRPISNQPQHF
NA | NA | TRBJ1-2 | TRBV12-3/TRBV12-4 | TGTGCCAGCAGTTTGGGCAGGAACTATGGCTACACCTTC | CASSLGRNYGYTF
NA | NA | TRBJ1-2 | TRBV24-1 | TGTGCCACCAGTGATTTGGTCACTGGAACAGGGTGGAATGGCTACACCTTC | CATSDLVTGTGWNGYTF
NA | NA | TRBJ1-1 | TRBV6-7 | TGTGCCAGCAGTTACGAGGGATTGGCGAGGCCCTTTAACACTGAAGCTTTCTTT | CASSYEGLARPFNTEAFF
NA | NA | TRBJ2-1 | TRBV14 | TGTGCCAGCAGCCGGATGACGTTCCGGTTCTTC | CASSRMTFRFF
few | TRBD1 | TRBJ1-2 | TRBV19 | TGTGCCAGTAGTAGAGGACAGGTCTATGGCTACACCTTC | CASSRGQVYGYTF
once | TRBD1 | TRBJ2-1 | TRBV15 | TGTGCCACCAGCAGAGGCCAAATCCGGGACAGATTGAATGAGCAGTTCTTC | CATSRGQIRDRLNEQFF
NA | NA | TRBJ1-3 | TRBV5-1 | TGCGCCAGCAGCTCTCAGGGGCCCTCCTCTGGAAACACCATATATTTT | CASSSQGPSSGNTIYF
NA | NA | TRBJ1-2 | TRBV6-1 | TGTGCCAGCAGTGAAGGGGCACAGGCTAACTATGGCTACACCTTC | CASSEGAQANYGYTF
NA | NA | TRBJ2-2 | TRBV3-1/TRBV3-2 | TGTGCCAGCAGCCAGGCCCGGAGGGAGAACACCGGGGAGCTGTTTTTT | CASSQARRENTGELFF
NA | NA | TRBJ2-1 | TRBV5-4 | TGTGCCAGCAGCTATGGTAGCAGTAGCTCCTACAATGAGCAGTTCTTC | CASSYGSSSSYNEQFF
NA | NA | TRBJ1-3 | TRBV12-3/TRBV12-4 | TGTGCCAGCAGTCCTACCAGCCCCCATACCATATATTTT | CASSPTSPHTIYF
NA | NA | TRBJ2-2 | TRBV7-3 | TGTGCCAGCAGCCTAGGGGGGGACAAACGCACCGGGGAGCTGTTTTTT | CASSLGGDKRTGELFF
once | NA | TRBJ1-2 | TRBV6-5 | TGTGCCACTCGATTCGACCCTCTTGCGGACTATGGCTACACCTTC | CATRFDPLADYGYTF
NA | TRBD2 | TRBJ2-5 | TRBV7-3 | TGTGCCAGCAGCCGCGGGGGACCTCAAGAGACCCAGTACTTC | CASSRGGPQETQYF
NA | NA | TRBJ2-1 | TRBV7-8 | TGTGCCAGCAGCTTTCAGTCTAGCGTCGCTGAGCAGTTCTTC | CASSFQSSVAEQFF
NA | NA | TRBJ2-2 | TRBV5-1 | TGCGCCAGCAGCTCGAACCAGGGTGTAGGGACCGGGGAGCTGTTTTTT | CASSSNQGVGTGELFF
NA | NA | TRBJ1-5 | TRBV6-5 | TGTGCCAGCAGTCTACAGGGAGGCAATCAGCCCCAGCATTTT | CASSLQGGNQPQHF
NA | TRBD1 | TRBJ1-4 | TRBV4-3 | TGCGCCAGCAGCCCAGGGGGGGAAACTAATGAAAAACTGTTTTTT | CASSPGGETNEKLFF
NA | NA | TRBJ1-4 | TRBV18 | TGTGCCAGCTCAAAAGGAAGCGACGTACATGAAAAACTGTTTTTT | CASSKGSDVHEKLFF
NA | NA | TRBJ1-3 | TRBV7-3 | TGTGCCAGCAGCCTTCTCCTTGGAAACACCATATATTTT | CASSLLLGNTIYF
NA | NA | TRBJ2-1 | TRBV13 | TGTGCCAGCAGCTCCCAATCGTCGGACGGGGCCTACAATGAGCAGTTCTTC | CASSSQSSDGAYNEQFF
NA | NA | TRBJ2-3 | TRBV19 | TGTGCCAGTAAAGACCGCGGCGGGGGCTCCACAGATACGCAGTATTTT | CASKDRGGGSTDTQYF
NA | NA | TRBJ1-1 | TRBV5-4 | TGTGCCAGCAGCTTGGACAGTTTGAACACTGAAGCTTTCTTT | CASSLDSLNTEAFF
NA | TRBD1 | TRBJ2-5 | TRBV7-3 | TGTGCCAGCAGCCCGAACCAGGGGGCAGGAGAGACCCAGTACTTC | CASSPNQGAGETQYF
NA | TRBD1 | TRBJ1-6 | TRBV28 | TGTGCCAGCAGTTTGCAGGGGGCAGTTCTTAATTCACCCCTCCACTTT | CASSLQGAVLNSPLHF
few | TRBD1 | TRBJ1-3 | TRBV28 | TGTGCCAGCAGTTTCCGACAGGGCCCTGGAAACACCATATATTTT | CASSFRQGPGNTIYF
few | NA | TRBJ1-1 | TRBV4-1 | TGCGCCAGCAGCCAAGCGGACAGCAGATTTGAAGCTTTCTTT | CASSQADSRFEAFF
NA | TRBD1 | TRBJ1-5 | TRBV19 | TGTGCCAGTAGTACAACAGGGGGCGGTGGGAGTCAGCCCCAGCATTTT | CASSTTGGGGSQPQHF
NA | NA | TRBJ2-3 | TRBV7-3 | TGTGCCAGCAGCTTATTGGTAGGGGGCACAGATACGCAGTATTTT | CASSLLVGGTDTQYF
NA | NA | TRBJ2-1 | TRBV6-5 | TGTGCCAGCGCCCAACCCTACAATGAGCAGTTCTTC | CASAQPYNEQFF
NA | NA | TRBJ2-3 | TRBV5-1 | TGCGCCAGCAGCGAACACACAGATACGCAGTATTTT | CASSEHTDTQYF
once | NA | TRBJ1-6 | TRBV7-8 | TGTGCCAGCGGGGAAGGGTCTAATTCACCCCTCCACTTT | CASGEGSNSPLHF
NA | TRBD2 | TRBJ2-3 | TRBV29-1 | TGCAGCGTTGAAGGGCTAGCGGGGGATACCACAGATACGCAGTATTTT | CSVEGLAGDTTDTQYF
NA | NA | TRBJ1-1 | TRBV28 | TGTGCCAGCAGGGGGGGGAACACTGAAGCTTTCTTT | CASRGGNTEAFF
NA | NA | TRBJ1-2 | TRBV7-3 | TGTGCCAGCAGCTTAAGCCCAGCAAGCTATGGCTACACCTTC | CASSLSPASYGYTF
once | NA | TRBJ1-2 | TRBV5-6 | TGTGCCAGCAGCTTTGGGTCGCTACTGAATGGCTACACCTTC | CASSFGSLLNGYTF
NA | NA | TRBJ2-3 | TRBV5-1 | TGCGCCAGCAGCTTGACTTCAGATACGCAGTATTTT | CASSLTSDTQYF
few | NA | TRBJ1-2 | TRBV6-5 | TGTGCCAGCTGCTCAGTCATGCGGTCGAACTATGGCTACACCTTC | CASCSVMRSNYGYTF
NA | NA | TRBJ1-4 | TRBV9 | TGTGCCAGCAGCGTATCCGCCTCAAGGTTTGAAAAACTGTTTTTT | CASSVSASRFEKLFF
NA | TRBD1 | TRBJ2-1 | TRBV29-1 | TGCAGCGTCGCGCCAGGACAGGACGGTAATCGTGAGCAGTTCTTC | CSVAPGQDGNREQFF
few | TRBD1 | TRBJ1-2 | TRBV5-1 | TGCGCCAGCAGCTTGGGCGGGCCAGGGGGCCTCCGGAGTGGCTACACCTTC | CASSLGGPGGLRSGYTF
NA | NA | TRBJ2-3 | TRBV6-1 | TGTGCCAGCAGTGACCAACAGGGACGGTGGGATACGCAGTATTTT | CASSDQQGRWDTQYF
NA | NA | TRBJ1-3 | TRBV4-2 | TGTGCCAGCAGCCAAGCTGCGCTCCAGAGTGTTGGAAACACCATATATTTT | CASSQAALQSVGNTIYF
NA | NA | TRBJ2-3 | TRBV2 | TGTGCCAGCAGGGACTATTCGGGCACAGATACGCAGTATTTT | CASRDYSGTDTQYF
NA | NA | TRBJ1-1 | TRBV6-5 | TGTGCCGGAGGAGACAGGCCACGTGCTGAAGCTTTCTTT | CAGGDRPRAEAFF
NA | TRBD2 | TRBJ2-5 | TRBV9 | TGTGCCAGCAGCGAGGGGACTAGCGGGGGGGAGACCCAGTACTTC | CASSEGTSGGETQYF
NA | TRBD1 | TRBJ1-4 | TRBV7-8 | TGTGCCAGCAGCCCAGGGACAGGGATGGCTAATGAAAAACTGTTTTTT | CASSPGTGMANEKLFF
NA | NA | TRBJ1-2 | TRBV24-1 | TGTGCCACCAGTGGTACAGGGAACTATGGCTACACCTTC | CATSGTGNYGYTF
NA | NA | TRBJ1-2 | TRBV19 | TGTGCCAGCCATGAACAAACTAACTATGGCTACACCTTC | CASHEQTNYGYTF
NA | NA | TRBJ1-2 | TRBV5-5 | TGTGCCAGCAGCTTGGGACAGGTAGCCTATGGCTACACCTTC | CASSLGQVAYGYTF
NA | NA | TRBJ1-6 | TRBV5-1 | TGCGCCAGCAGCTTCCAGGGGTCTACCCCCTATAATTCACCCCTCCACTTT | CASSFQGSTPYNSPLHF
NA | NA | TRBJ1-1 | TRBV19 | TGTGCCAGTAGTATCGGGAAGCTCATGAACACTGAAGCTTTCTTT | CASSIGKLMNTEAFF
NA | TRBD1 | TRBJ2-5 | TRBV6-1 | TGTGCCAGCAGTGAAGCGGGGCTATGGGACAGGGGGCAGACCCAGTACTTC | CASSEAGLWDRGQTQYF
NA | TRBD1 | TRBJ1-5 | TRBV18 | TGTGCCAGCTCACGCGGGGGACAGGGAGTTGGACAGCCCCAGCATTTT | CASSRGGQGVGQPQHF